This TCR beta chain was captured in a study of OX40 agonist ivuxolimab in advanced cancers. For the wider study: Ivuxolimab was a fully human IgG2 agonistic monoclonal antibody targeting the costimulatory receptor OX40 (CD134). The paper reports the monotherapy dose-escalation portion (N of about 56 patients) of the phase I ivuxolimab trial. Intravenous ivuxolimab was administered to patients every 2 weeks at six dose levels: 0.01, 0.1, 0.3, 1.5, 3 and 10 mg/kg. Patients were allowed to have had prior anti-PD-1, anti-PD-L1 or anti-CTLA-4 therapy, and around 40% of the dose-escalation patients had previously received checkpoint inhibitors. Of the approximately 50 dose-escalation patients, hepatocellular carcinoma was present in about 20, melanoma in approximately 15, renal cell carcinoma in 9 and head and neck cancer in 9. Peripheral TCRbeta sequencing aimed to test whether ivuxolimab altered TCR sequence diversity and caused clonal T-cell expansion. Partial responses occurred in three dose-escalation patients: two with cutaneous melanoma and one with hepatocellular carcinoma. In the dose-escalation cohort, 82.7% of patients were male, and the mean age was around 60 years, with a range of 23 to 79.

Patients with a history of autoimmune disease or receiving systemic immunosuppression were excluded from the trial. Peripheral blood for TCR sequencing was collected from all dose cohorts at baseline, on cycle 4 day 1, and on cycle 7 day 1. The samples were taken from a phase I, first-in-human, multicenter, open-label dose-escalation trial of ivuxolimab. The trial enrolled adults with locally advanced or metastatic head and neck squamous cell, hepatocellular, melanoma or renal cell carcinoma. Before TCR sequencing, CD4+ T cells and CD8+ T cells were sorted from peripheral blood as separate populations. The germline V gene yields SGHRS for CDR1 and YFSETQ for CDR2. The V end loses 4 bases and the J end loses 0 bases, and a stretch of 11 bases separates them. Its CDR3 holds 15 amino acids, cysteine through phenylalanine. Left in the record is the CDR3 DNA by itself, 45 bases read in frame from the first base.

Genomic DNA was isolated from the sorted cells so that the TCRbeta CDR3 region could be sequenced. The immunoSEQ Assay was used to sequence the TCRbeta CDR3 regions. Drawn from immuneACCESS, this table holds only the in-frame rearrangements with V and J called that TCRdb kept. Clones are partly lost; checked studies trace under half to an unresolved V gene and leave the rest unexplained. The sample profile shows 65,000 to 95,000 clones; around 82% of them were found once. The ten biggest clones cover over 3% of the sample. Broad study findings and their caveats: The antigen specificity of the clonally expanded peripheral T cells was not determined. After ivuxolimab, CD8+ T cells had more expanded clones than CD4+ T cells on average. At doses of 0.1 to 3.0 mg/kg, clonal expansion of both CD4+ and CD8+ T cells in blood was seen between baseline and week 6. Low levels of normalized T-cell clonal expansion were also seen in some patients who did not respond. In the 0.1-3.0 mg/kg groups, partial responders had among the lowest normalized peripheral clonal expansion, particularly in CD8+ T cells.

As for this clone: No cognate antigen has been identified for it. Base-call qualities are not available, and no considerably larger clone is one nucleotide away.

In this chain, TRBV5-1 is recombined with TRBJ1-3; the D gene is not confidently resolved. The sequence was collected from an adult with an advanced solid tumor such as melanoma, head and neck, liver or kidney cancer. Sequencing used CD4+ or CD8+ T cells sorted from blood, obtained in a trial of the OX40 agonist ivuxolimab. The CDR3 region reads CASSPLWSSGNTIYF. The nucleotide sequence reads TGCGCCAGCAGCCCCCTCTGGAGCTCTGGAAACACCATATATTTT. Reference TRBV5-1 and TRBJ1-3 genes cover what lies past the CDR3, so the full variable domain is KAGVTQTPRYLIKTRGQQVTLSCSPISGHRSVSWYQQTPGQGLQFLFEYFSETQRNKGNFPGRFSGRQFSNSRSEMNVSTLELGDSALYLCASSPLWSSGNTIYFGEGSWLTVV.